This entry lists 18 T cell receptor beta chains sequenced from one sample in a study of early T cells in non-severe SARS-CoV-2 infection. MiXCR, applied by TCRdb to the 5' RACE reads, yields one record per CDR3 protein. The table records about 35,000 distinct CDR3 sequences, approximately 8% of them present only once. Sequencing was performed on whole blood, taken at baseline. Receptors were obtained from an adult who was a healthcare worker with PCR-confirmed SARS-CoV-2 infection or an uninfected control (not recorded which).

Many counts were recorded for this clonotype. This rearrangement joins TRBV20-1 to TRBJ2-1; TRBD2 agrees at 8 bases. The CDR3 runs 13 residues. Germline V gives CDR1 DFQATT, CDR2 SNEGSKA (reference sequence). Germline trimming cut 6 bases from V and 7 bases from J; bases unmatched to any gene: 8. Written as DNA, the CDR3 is TGCAGTGCCCCGGGACTAGGGATAAATGAGCAGTTCTTC. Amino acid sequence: CSAPGLGINEQFF.

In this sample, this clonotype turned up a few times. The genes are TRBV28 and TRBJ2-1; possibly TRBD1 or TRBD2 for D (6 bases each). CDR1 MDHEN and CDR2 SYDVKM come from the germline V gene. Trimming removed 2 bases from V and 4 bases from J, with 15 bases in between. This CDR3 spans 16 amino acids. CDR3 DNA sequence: TGTGCCAGCAGTTTAGAGGGGGGAGGTCGGTACAATGAGCAGTTCTTC. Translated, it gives CASSLEGGGRYNEQFF.

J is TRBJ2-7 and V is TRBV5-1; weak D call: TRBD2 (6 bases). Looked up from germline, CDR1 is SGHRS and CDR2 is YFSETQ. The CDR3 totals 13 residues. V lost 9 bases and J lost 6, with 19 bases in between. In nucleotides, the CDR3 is TGCGCCACCATCCAAGGAGGGTCGGGCGAGCAGTACTTC. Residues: CATIQGGSGEQYF.

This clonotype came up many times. DNA of the CDR3: TGTGCCAGCAGCTTAGCGGGAGGCAGATACTATGGCTACACCTTC. Residues: CASSLAGGRYYGYTF. J is TRBJ1-2 and V is TRBV7-9; D is undetermined. Trimming took 0 bases from V and 3 from J, leaving 11 bases between them. The CDR3 is made up of 15 amino acids. CDR1 is SEHNR, CDR2 FQNEAQ, per germline (reference sequence).

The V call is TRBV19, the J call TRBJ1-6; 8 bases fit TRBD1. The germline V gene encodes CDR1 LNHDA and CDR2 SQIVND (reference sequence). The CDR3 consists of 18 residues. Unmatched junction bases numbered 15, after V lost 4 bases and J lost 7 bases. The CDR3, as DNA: TGTGCCAGTAGTAGGATGCAAGGACAGGGTACCAAGAATTCACCCCTCCACTTT. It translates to CASSRMQGQGTKNSPLHF.

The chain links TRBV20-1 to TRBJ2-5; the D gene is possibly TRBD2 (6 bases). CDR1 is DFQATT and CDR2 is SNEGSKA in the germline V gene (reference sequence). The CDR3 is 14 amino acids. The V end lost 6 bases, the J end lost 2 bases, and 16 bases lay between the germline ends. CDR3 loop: CSACLGGGQETQYF. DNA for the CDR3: TGCAGTGCGTGCTTGGGGGGTGGGCAAGAGACCCAGTACTTC.

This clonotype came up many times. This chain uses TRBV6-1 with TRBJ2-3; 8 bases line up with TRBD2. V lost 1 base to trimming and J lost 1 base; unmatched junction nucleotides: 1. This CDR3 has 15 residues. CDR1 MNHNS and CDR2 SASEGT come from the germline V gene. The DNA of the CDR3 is TGTGCCAGCAGTGAAGAAGCGGGGGGCACAGATACGCAGTATTTT. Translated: CASSEEAGGTDTQYF.

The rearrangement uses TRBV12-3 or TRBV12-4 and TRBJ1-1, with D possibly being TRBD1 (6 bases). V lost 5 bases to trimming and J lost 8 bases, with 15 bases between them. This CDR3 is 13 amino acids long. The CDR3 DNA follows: TGTGCCAGCAGTAGGGGGAGGGGGAGAGAAGCTTTCTTT. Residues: CASSRGRGREAFF.

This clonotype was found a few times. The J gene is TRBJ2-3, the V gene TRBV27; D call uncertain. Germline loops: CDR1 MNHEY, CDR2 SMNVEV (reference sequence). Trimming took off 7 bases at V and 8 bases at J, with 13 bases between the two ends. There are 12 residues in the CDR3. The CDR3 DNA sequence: TGTGCCAGCATGACGATCACGGGTACGCAGTATTTT. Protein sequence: CASMTITGTQYF.

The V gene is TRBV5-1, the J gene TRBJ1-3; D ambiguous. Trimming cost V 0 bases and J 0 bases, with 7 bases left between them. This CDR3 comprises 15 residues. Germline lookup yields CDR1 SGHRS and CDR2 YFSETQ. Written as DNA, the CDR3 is TGCGCCAGCAGCTTGGCAGTTGGCTCTGGAAACACCATATATTTT. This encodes CASSLAVGSGNTIYF.

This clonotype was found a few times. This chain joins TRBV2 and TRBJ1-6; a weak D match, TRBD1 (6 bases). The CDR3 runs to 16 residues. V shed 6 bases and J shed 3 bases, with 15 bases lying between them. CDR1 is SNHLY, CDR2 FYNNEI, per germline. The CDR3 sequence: CASSPSGTNYNSPLHF. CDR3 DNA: TGTGCCAGCAGCCCATCCGGGACAAACTATAATTCACCCCTCCACTTT.

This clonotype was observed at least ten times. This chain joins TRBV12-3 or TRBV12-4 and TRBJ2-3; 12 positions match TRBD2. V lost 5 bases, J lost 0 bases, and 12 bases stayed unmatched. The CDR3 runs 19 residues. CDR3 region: CASSPQLAGGRISTDTQYF. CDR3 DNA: TGTGCCAGCAGTCCCCAACTAGCGGGGGGTCGAATCAGCACAGATACGCAGTATTTT.

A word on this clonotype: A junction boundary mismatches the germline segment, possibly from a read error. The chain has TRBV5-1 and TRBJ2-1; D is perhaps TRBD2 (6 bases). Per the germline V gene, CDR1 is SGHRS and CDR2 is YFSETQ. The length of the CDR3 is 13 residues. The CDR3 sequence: CASSVNWGDAEYF. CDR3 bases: TGCGCCAGCAGCGTAAACTGGGGGGACGCCGAGTACTTC.

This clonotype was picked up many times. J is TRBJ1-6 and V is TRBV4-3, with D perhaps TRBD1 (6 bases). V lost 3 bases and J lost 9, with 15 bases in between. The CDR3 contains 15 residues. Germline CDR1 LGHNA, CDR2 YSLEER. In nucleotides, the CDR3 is TGCGCCAGCAGCCAGGGACAAGGGGATAGTTCACCCCTCCACTTT. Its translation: CASSQGQGDSSPLHF.

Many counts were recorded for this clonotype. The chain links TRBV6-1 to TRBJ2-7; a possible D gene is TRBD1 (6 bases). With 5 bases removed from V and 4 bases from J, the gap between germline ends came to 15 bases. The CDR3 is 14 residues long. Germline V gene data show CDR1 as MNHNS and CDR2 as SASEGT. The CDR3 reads CASSSRTANYEQYF. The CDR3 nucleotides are TGTGCCAGCAGTTCCCGGACAGCGAATTACGAGCAGTACTTC.

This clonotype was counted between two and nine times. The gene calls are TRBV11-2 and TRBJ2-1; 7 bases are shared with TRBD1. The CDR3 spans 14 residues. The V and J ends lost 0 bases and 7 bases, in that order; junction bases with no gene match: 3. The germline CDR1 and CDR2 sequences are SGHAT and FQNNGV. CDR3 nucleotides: TGTGCCAGCAGCTTAGAAGGGGGCCGGAATGAGCAGTTCTTC. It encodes CASSLEGGRNEQFF.

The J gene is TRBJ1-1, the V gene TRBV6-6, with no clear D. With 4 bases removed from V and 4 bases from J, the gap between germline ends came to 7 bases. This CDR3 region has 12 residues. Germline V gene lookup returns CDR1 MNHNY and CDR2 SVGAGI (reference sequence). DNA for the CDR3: TGTGCCAGCAGTTCCGGGTCCACTGAAGCTTTCTTT. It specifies CASSSGSTEAFF.

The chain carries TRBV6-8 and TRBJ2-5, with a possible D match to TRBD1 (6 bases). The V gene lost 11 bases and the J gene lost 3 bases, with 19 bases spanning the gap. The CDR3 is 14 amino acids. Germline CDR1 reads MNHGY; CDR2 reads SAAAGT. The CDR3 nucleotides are TGTGCCTCCGAGTTTGGGGGCCCTGAAGAGACCCAGTACTTC. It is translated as CASEFGGPEETQYF.